This T cell receptor (beta chain) appears in the sequencing data of a study of blood T cell repertoires in COVID-19 (dated by TCRdb to about 2020). For context, the study as a whole: Collaborator samples came from the United States, Italy and Spain and covered acute and convalescent phases of COVID-19. The prospective study material was composed of cDNA or gDNA derived from T cells, B-cell-depleted T cells, or PBMCs. Deeply sampled blood TCRbeta repertoires from subjects exposed to, actively infected with, or recovered from COVID-19 were included in the dataset. The repertoires were released in a freely available public database intended as a resource for research on the immune response to SARS-CoV-2. Samples came from the ongoing ImmuneRACE study (first 160 participants) plus 1,254 subjects from 6 global collaborators. A de-identified subject ID, COVID-19 status, age in years and sex were almost always included in the sample metadata. HLA class I and class II types, where available, came from metadata supplied by the sample provider rather than from assay-based typing. Study-level results and caveats: The amount of clinical and demographic metadata varied by source and participant and was provided uncurated.

The CDR1 and CDR2 encoded by the germline V gene (reference sequence) are SEHNR and FQNEAQ. Reading from cysteine to phenylalanine, the CDR3 counts 16 amino acids. The kept DNA is CDR3 alone, 48 bases in frame from the first base. The V end loses 5 bases and the J end loses 6 bases, and a stretch of 22 bases separates them. Whole blood was collected in K2EDTA tubes by collaborating institutions according to the institutions' own protocols. For TCRbeta analysis, collaborators shipped samples in one of three forms: frozen whole blood, isolated PBMCs, or DNA extracted from either of those sample types. TCRbeta CDR3 regions were amplified from genomic DNA using the immunoSEQ Assay, a bias-controlled multiplex PCR. Per the authors' processing: The number of nucleated cells in each sample was estimated from the amplification of reference gene primers within the assay. Sequence reads were collapsed and filtered to measure the absolute abundance of every unique TCRbeta CDR3 rearrangement. For each sample, productive Simpson clonality was calculated by taking the square root of Simpson's diversity index across productive rearrangements. The immuneACCESS repertoire file appears here via TCRdb, limited to in-frame rearrangements. These files lack a portion of the clones; in checked studies, under half of the deficit traces to unresolved V genes, and the cause of the others is not known. V, J and clone size derive from that table, while D and trimming were established from the DNA sequence. The sample table holds around 95,000 clones, of which just under 80% were seen once. The ten largest account for under 35% of the sample.

A note on this clone: It lacks a known antigen. Base qualities are not recorded, but no much larger clone differs from it by a single base.

Here the chain combines TRBV7-9 and TRBJ2-5; possibly the D gene is TRBD2, per 7 matching bases. This TCR came from a man between 65 and 85 years old with active or convalescent COVID-19. The specimen was peripheral blood. The sequence in DNA is TGTGCCAGCAGCCTTCCCAACCGGGAGGACAGAAAGACCCAGTACTTC. Its translation is CASSLPNREDRKTQYF.